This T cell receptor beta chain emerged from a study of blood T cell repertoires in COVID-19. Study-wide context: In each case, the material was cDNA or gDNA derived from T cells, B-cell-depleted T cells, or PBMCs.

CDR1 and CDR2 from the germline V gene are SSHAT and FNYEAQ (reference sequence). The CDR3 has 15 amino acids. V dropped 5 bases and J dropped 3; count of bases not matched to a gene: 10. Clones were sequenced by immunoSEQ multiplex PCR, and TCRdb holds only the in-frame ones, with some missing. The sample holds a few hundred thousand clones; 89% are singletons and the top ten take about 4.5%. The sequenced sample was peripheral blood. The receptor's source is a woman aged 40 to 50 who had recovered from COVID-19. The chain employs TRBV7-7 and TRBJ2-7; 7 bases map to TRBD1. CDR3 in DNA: TGTGCCAGCAGCACTGACAGGGTACAGAGCTACGAGCAGTACTTC. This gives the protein CASSTDRVQSYEQYF.